Detailed here is one TCR beta chain. Antigen: not known. V trimming: 9 bases; J trimming: 3 bases; junction bases outside the gene matches: 7. The CDR3 runs 14 residues. Germline-derived CDR1 and CDR2 are ENHRY and SYGVKD. This sample is part of a study of cytomegalovirus exposure and HLA in healthy donors. On the study more broadly: Genotyping of about 400 donors showed that roughly 83% belonged to the Caucasian-associated ancestry cluster.

Primers included in the PCR were 60 Vbeta and 13 Jbeta primers. The data were produced by immunoSEQ multiplex PCR, yet TCRdb's version contains in-frame clones alone and is incomplete. The sample has 100,000 to 150,000 clones, around four fifths seen once. Study-wide results and limits: Association of a missense DCLRE1C variant with TCR beta V- and J-gene trimming was reported in a later analysis.

The sample comprised PBMCs. The genes are TRBV10-3 and TRBJ1-1; 10 nucleotides agree with TRBD1. This sequence was found in a man between 18 and 35 years old in good health and CMV-seropositive. The CDR3 nucleotides read TGTGCCATTGGGACAGGGGCAAGGGACACTGAAGCTTTCTTT. Translated, it gives CAIGTGARDTEAFF.